The clone carrying this T cell receptor beta chain has only a few counts. Its target is not known. The CDR3 runs 17 residues. Germline trimming cut 5 bases from V and 0 bases from J; bases unmatched to any gene: 8. Germline V gene data show CDR1 as SEHNR and CDR2 as FQNEAQ (reference sequence). This sample is part of a study of T cell repertoires in cytomegalovirus infection. TCRdb re-analysed the reads in MiXCR, keeping a single row per CDR3 protein. The sample records 450,000 to 550,000 distinct CDR3 sequences, about 15% being singletons. Study-level points and caveats: The cumulative frequency of public TCR beta families distinguished individuals who carried CMV together with the relevant HLA. What dominated the ex vivo response were HLA-C-restricted CMV-specific TCR beta clonotypes.

This TCR was recovered from a human donor in good health (CMV status not recorded). Some clones in this sample may be carry-over from other donors' samples. This sequence joins TRBV7-9 and TRBJ1-4; 8 positions agree with TRBD1. The sequencing sample was made of CD8+ T cells from PBMCs. The CDR3 nucleotides read TGTGCCAGCAGCCCACGTGGGACAGGAGCAACTAATGAAAAACTGTTTTTT. It encodes CASSPRGTGATNEKLFF.